The sequence of this T cell receptor (beta chain) was determined in a study of shared clonotypes between healthy human individuals. Study-level information: For every donor, three CD4 naive, three CD4 memory, two CD8 naive and one CD8 memory plates were used.

Germline lookup yields CDR1 SQVTM and CDR2 ANQGSEA. Trimming left V 3 bases short and J 3 bases short, with 12 bases between. The CDR3 runs 13 residues. The naive CD8 population came from CD45RO-negative cells selected for CCR7, without terminally differentiated effector memory CD45RA+ cells. Sequenced by immunoSEQ multiplex PCR; TCRdb stores in-frame clones only, minus some. The sample lists 760,000 or so clones, 90% to 98% occurring once. The rearrangement links TRBV29-1 to TRBJ2-7, with D possibly being TRBD1 (6 bases). Sample: naive CD8+ T cells sorted from blood. The TCR sequence derives from a man in his thirties or forties in good health. CDR3 amino acids: CSVEWGQGYEQYF. DNA of the CDR3: TGCAGCGTTGAGTGGGGACAAGGCTACGAGCAGTACTTC.